Reported below is one T cell receptor beta chain. Its antigen remains unidentified. The source of the sample is a study of PD-1 blockade in classical Hodgkin lymphoma. Study-wide findings and caveats: Whereas CD4+ TCR diversity had risen significantly by C4D1, CD8+ TCR diversity had not. The diversity seen at baseline in complete responders resembled that of newly diagnosed patients. Newly diagnosed patients were said to have less baseline TCR diversity than healthy donors did.

Trimming stripped 3 bases from V and 10 bases from J, with 9 bases between. Per the germline V gene, CDR1 is DFQATT and CDR2 is SNEGSKA (reference sequence). There are 11 residues in the CDR3. Exposure to brentuximab vedotin varied, and each patient had relapsed following autologous stem cell transplantation. Data came from immunoSEQ multiplex PCR; TCRdb stores just in-frame clones and leaves some out. The data show 12,000 or so clones, with 70% to 90% seen just once and more than 25% held by the top ten. The chain links TRBV20-1 to TRBJ1-4; weak D call: TRBD1 (6 bases). This specimen consisted of peripheral blood mononuclear cells (PBMCs), obtained at baseline. The receptor's source is a human donor with classical Hodgkin lymphoma. The CDR3 sequence is CSASRGGKLFF. The CDR3 DNA reads TGCAGTGCTAGCAGGGGAGGAAAACTGTTTTTT.